The entry below gives a single T cell receptor (beta chain) sequence along with its context. No antigen is known for it. In the same sample, other DNA sequences code for this CDR3. Positive CCR7 selection of CD45RO-negative cells yielded the naive CD8 cells, and terminally differentiated effector memory CD45RA+ cells were excluded. The healthy adult donors were HIV-negative and reported no recent acute infections or vaccinations. The record originates from a study of shared clonotypes between healthy human individuals. Across the study: Samples came from a couple of female and a few male donors aged 18 to 49.

The repertoire was sequenced with immunoSEQ multiplex PCR; TCRdb's copy has only in-frame clones and lacks some. The data contain some 2,000,000 clones, roughly 95% of them singletons. CDR1 is LNHDA, CDR2 SQIVND, per germline (reference sequence). Trimming removed 8 bases from V and 3 bases from J; junction bases left unmatched: 3. CDR3 length equals 12 residues. Whole-study results and caveats: When naive CD4 clonotypes were compared across a few donors, 5% to 5.5% were shared. Non-shared clonotypes were found to have lower generation probabilities than the clonotypes that were shared by all four of the sorted-subset donors.

Sequencing was carried out using naive CD8+ T cells sorted from blood. The J gene is TRBJ2-7, the V gene TRBV19; 8 nucleotides align to TRBD1. The sequence derives from a man aged 18 to 30 in good health. The DNA for the CDR3 is TGTGCCAGTTCCGACAGGGGCTACGAGCAGTACTTC. Protein sequence: CASSDRGYEQYF.